This T cell receptor (beta chain) is from a study of shared clonotypes between healthy human individuals (dated by TCRdb to 2018 to 2021). Concerning the study at large: The cohort included a few men and a couple of women between 18 and 49 years of age. Per donor, three plates each were used for CD4 naive and CD4 memory, two for CD8 naive, and one for CD8 memory. The study deeply sequenced blood TCR repertoires of about five healthy adults to estimate repertoire size and the extent of clonotype sharing between individuals. Libraries were prepared and TCR repertoires were sequenced by different laboratories using diverse techniques, in order to increase sequencing depth and limit assay-specific biases. Each donor's leukapheresis produced roughly between roughly 0.85 and 9 billion PBMCs.

Healthy HIV-negative adults with no recently reported acute infections or vaccinations were included as donors. All donors were Caucasian adults living in Nashville, Tennessee, USA. CD4+ T cells were enriched by magnetic negative selection; naive cells were then positively selected on CD45RA, and the negative fraction formed the memory subset. Blood was collected by leukapheresis, and PBMCs were isolated by Ficoll-Histopaque density gradient centrifugation and then cryopreserved in liquid nitrogen vapor phase. Analytical flow cytometry was used to check the purity and quantity of each magnetically sorted T cell population. Each sorted fraction had its genomic DNA isolated and then quantified by UV absorbance on a Nanodrop 2000c. Findings and caveats that apply to the study as a whole: Incomplete sequencing was indicated by rarefaction of sorted-subset datasets, despite the large sequencing depth. Based on pairwise subsampling, the degree of clonotype sharing among donors was expected to be affected by sequencing depth. Across four donors, approximately 5% of naive CD4, approximately 3.6% of naive CD8, 2.3% of memory CD4, and approximately 0.4% of memory CD8 clonotypes were shared. The small number of donors limited the genetic and exposure-history diversity represented. Clonotypes shared by all four sorted-subset donors showed higher generation probabilities than non-shared clonotypes. Sampling was restricted to blood, and TCR repertoires in tissue are likely to differ from TCR repertoires in blood. Estimated clonotype richness was generally larger for naive than for memory subsets.

This clone came up once. This receptor's antigen is unknown. Base qualities are not provided; no much larger clone lies one nucleotide away. Using the deep immunoSEQ assay, TCR CDR3 regions were amplified from genomic DNA by multiplex PCR. Extracted genomic DNA from each cell subset was distributed evenly across all wells of several immunoSEQ 96-well plates, and each plate was treated as a replicate. For sorted subsets, each replicate PCR was loaded with 200 ng genomic DNA, equivalent to 25,000 to 35,000 T cell genomes. The purified libraries were quantified using a Qubit 3.0 fluorometer, sized with a Bioanalyzer 2100, and then quantified again using the KAPA Library Quantification kit. Each immunoSEQ 96-well plate was sequenced on its own single-read 150-cycle Illumina NextSeq 550 flow cell. The study's processing was this. Because the immunoSEQ output included only junctional sequences and no quality scores, the filtering could not be the same as the filtering used for full-length reads. To assign V/J genes and CDR3, sequences were annotated using PyIR, a Python wrapper for IgBLAST v1.9, with IMGT germline references. Any read was removed if the V/J assignment was weak (E-value above 1e-6), the CDR3 was missing, or the read contained stop codons, out-of-frame junctions, or ambiguous translated residues. V3J clonotypes were defined as sequences sharing the same inferred V gene, J gene, and CDR3 amino acid sequence. Percentage overlap between repertoires was calculated by dividing the number of shared unique clonotypes by the size of the smaller repertoire. RTK rarefaction, the Chao1 estimator, and Recon v2.1 estimates of unobserved clonotypes were used to assess repertoire richness. For all TCRbeta clonotypes obtained by the gDNA method from a few donors, generation probabilities were computed with OLGA. The table comes from immuneACCESS by way of TCRdb, which keeps in-frame sequences with V and J called. Part of the clones is missing from these tables; in studies checked, under half for an unresolved V gene and the rest for unknown reasons. The DNA gave D and trimming, while V, J and clone size come from that table. Across this sample there are 2 million to 2.5 million clones, with around 90% seen only once. The top ten hold approximately 0.4% of the sample.

In the germline V gene, CDR1 corresponds to MDHEN and CDR2 to SYDVKM. Its CDR3 holds 15 amino acids, cysteine through phenylalanine. Of the read, only the CDR3 DNA is kept; its 45 bases are in frame from base 1. Relative to germline, V is 4 bases shorter and J is 8 bases shorter, with 20 bases between their ends. This receptor was obtained from a young man in good health. Some clones in this sample may be carry-over from other donors' samples. Here the chain combines TRBV28 and TRBJ1-2; the D gene cannot be named for sure. Sequencing was carried out using naive CD4+ T cells from PBMCs. Sample cell subset or site, as interpreted from the label and publication: CD45RA+ positively selected. The DNA is as follows: TGTGCCAGCAGTTCCACCCCTCGACCGATCAGCGGCTACACCTTC. Translated, this gives CASSSTPRPISGYTF.